This is a list of T cell receptor beta chains from one sample in a study of Tregs in tolerant kidney transplant recipients. The repertoire was sequenced with immunoSEQ multiplex PCR; TCRdb's copy has only in-frame clones and lacks some. This table holds some 250,000 clones, 84% found once. The sequenced sample consisted of CD4+ T cells from blood. The receptor set was obtained from a human donor in good health. The CDR3 runs from the conserved cysteine through the conserved F or W. D genes are given only for firm matches. Only part of the rows carry a size: once, few, many, or a class if the clone is expanded.

d_gene	j_gene	abundance	v_gene	CDR3aa	CDR3nt
-	TRBJ2-7	-	TRBV27	CASSNRATGSYEQYF	TGTGCCAGCAGTAACCGGGCCACGGGCTCCTACGAGCAGTACTTC
-	TRBJ2-1	-	TRBV5-6	CASSLGPGSYNEQFF	TGTGCCAGCAGCTTGGGACCGGGCTCCTACAATGAGCAGTTCTTC
-	TRBJ1-5	few	TRBV18	CASSPSGGEPQHF	TGTGCCAGCTCACCGAGCGGGGGCGAGCCCCAGCATTTT
TRBD1	TRBJ2-7	-	TRBV11-1	CASSYGLQGALREQYF	TGTGCCAGCAGCTACGGCCTGCAGGGGGCGCTTCGCGAGCAGTACTTC
TRBD1	TRBJ1-1	-	TRBV5-4	CASSSDRATEAFF	TGTGCCAGCAGTTCGGACAGGGCCACTGAAGCTTTCTTT
-	TRBJ2-1	-	TRBV6-6	CASTPSEVFYNEQFF	TGTGCCAGCACCCCGTCGGAGGTTTTCTACAATGAGCAGTTCTTC
-	TRBJ1-3	-	TRBV7-2	CASSVLQGSSGNTIYF	TGTGCCAGCAGCGTCCTACAGGGAAGCTCTGGAAACACCATATATTTT
TRBD1	TRBJ1-2	-	TRBV19	CASSDTGTGNYGYTF	TGTGCCAGTAGTGATACCGGGACAGGGAACTATGGCTACACCTTC
-	TRBJ2-5	-	TRBV6-1	CASSEVMTSQETQYF	TGTGCCAGCAGTGAAGTCATGACATCTCAAGAGACCCAGTACTTC
-	TRBJ2-2	-	TRBV5-1	CASSFNLGNGELFF	TGCGCCAGCAGCTTTAACCTTGGGAACGGGGAGCTGTTTTTT
TRBD1	TRBJ1-3	-	TRBV15	CATSRQGANSGNTIYF	TGTGCCACCAGCAGACAGGGGGCTAACTCTGGAAACACCATATATTTT
-	TRBJ2-6	few	TRBV5-1	CASSPPQTASGANVLTF	TGCGCCAGCAGCCCCCCACAGACCGCCTCTGGGGCCAACGTCCTGACTTTC
TRBD1	TRBJ1-4	once	TRBV5-8	CASSLVYTGTGGEKLFF	TGTGCCAGCAGCTTGGTTTATACCGGGACAGGGGGCGAAAAACTGTTTTTT
-	TRBJ2-7	-	TRBV11-3	CASSLGGLGEQYF	TGTGCCAGCAGCCTCGGCGGCCTCGGGGAGCAGTACTTC
-	TRBJ1-2	once	TRBV5-6	CASSLWHTVGYGYTF	TGTGCCAGCAGCTTGTGGCATACCGTTGGCTATGGCTACACCTTC
-	TRBJ2-5	-	TRBV18	CASSRPGPKRETQYF	TGTGCCAGCTCACGTCCGGGACCCAAGCGAGAGACCCAGTACTTC
-	TRBJ1-5	-	TRBV2	CASSGSTGLKAQHF	TGTGCCAGCAGTGGGTCGACGGGATTGAAGGCCCAGCATTTT
-	TRBJ1-1	few	TRBV29-1	CSVDVRGNTEAFF	TGCAGCGTTGATGTTCGTGGGAACACTGAAGCTTTCTTT
TRBD1	TRBJ1-4	-	TRBV7-9	CASSPTGVIEKLFF	TGTGCCAGCAGCCCGACAGGGGTAATCGAAAAACTGTTTTTT
-	TRBJ2-4	-	TRBV18	CASSPAGQTKNIQYF	TGTGCCAGCTCACCAGCGGGCCAGACAAAAAACATTCAGTACTTC
-	TRBJ2-1	-	TRBV5-1	CASSLAIGNEQFF	TGCGCCAGCAGCTTGGCCATAGGCAATGAGCAGTTCTTC
-	TRBJ2-7	-	TRBV7-8	CASSPRENDEQYF	TGTGCCAGCAGCCCCCGGGAGAACGACGAGCAGTACTTC
-	TRBJ1-5	-	TRBV19	CASTQKGRSNQPQHF	TGTGCCAGTACCCAAAAGGGCCGGAGCAATCAGCCCCAGCATTTT
TRBD2	TRBJ2-5	-	TRBV2	CASGGAGGWQETQYF	TGTGCCAGCGGGGGAGCGGGGGGGTGGCAAGAGACCCAGTACTTC
-	TRBJ1-2	-	TRBV25-1	CASRGRALEGYTF	TGTGCCAGCAGGGGGAGGGCCCTGGAAGGCTACACCTTC
TRBD1	TRBJ1-4	once	TRBV5-1	CASGRGTEDEKLFF	TGCGCCAGTGGGCGGGGGACAGAAGATGAAAAACTGTTTTTT
-	TRBJ2-1	-	TRBV5-1	CASGSPSNSYNEQFF	TGCGCCAGCGGTTCCCCGAGCAACTCCTACAATGAGCAGTTCTTC
-	TRBJ1-2	-	TRBV7-2	CASSVISNYGYTF	TGTGCCAGCAGCGTCATTTCTAACTATGGCTACACCTTC
TRBD2	TRBJ2-5	-	TRBV5-4	CASSLVAGGSGTQYF	TGTGCCAGCAGCTTGGTAGCGGGAGGCTCGGGGACCCAGTACTTC
TRBD1	TRBJ2-7	-	TRBV5-6	CASSLFSGQGWDEQYF	TGTGCCAGCAGCTTGTTCTCGGGACAGGGATGGGACGAGCAGTACTTC
-	TRBJ1-2	-	TRBV6-5	CASRSQTGTTYGYTF	TGTGCCAGCAGAAGCCAAACCGGGACAACTTATGGCTACACCTTC
-	TRBJ2-1	-	TRBV29-1	CSVLHLSYNEQFF	TGCAGCGTCCTACACCTCTCCTACAATGAGCAGTTCTTC
-	TRBJ1-1	-	TRBV19	CASSPRPPNTEAFF	TGTGCCAGTAGTCCCCGGCCCCCGAACACTGAAGCTTTCTTT
-	TRBJ2-3	-	TRBV15	CATSRQGPDTQYF	TGTGCCACCAGCAGGCAGGGTCCAGATACGCAGTATTTT
-	TRBJ1-6	-	TRBV7-2	CASSSTWGAGDSPLHF	TGTGCCAGCAGCTCCACTTGGGGGGCTGGGGATTCACCCCTCCACTTT
-	TRBJ2-5	-	TRBV10-1	CASSESRGSETQYF	TGCGCCAGCAGTGAGAGCAGGGGATCAGAGACCCAGTACTTC
-	TRBJ2-2	-	TRBV6-1	CASSEQTNGELFF	TGTGCCAGCAGTGAACAAACTAACGGGGAGCTGTTTTTT
-	TRBJ1-2	-	TRBV9	CASSLPGVAGYTF	TGTGCCAGCAGTTTACCAGGGGTTGCAGGCTACACCTTC
-	TRBJ2-7	-	TRBV5-1	CASSFRSSYEQYF	TGCGCCAGCAGCTTCCGGAGCTCCTACGAGCAATACTTC
-	TRBJ2-1	-	TRBV7-8	CASSLEGSYNEQFF	TGTGCCAGCAGCTTAGAGGGCTCCTACAATGAGCAGTTCTTC
-	TRBJ2-3	-	TRBV7-2	CASSLVGVVLDTQYF	TGTGCCAGCAGCTTAGTGGGGGTGGTGTTAGATACGCAGTATTTT
-	TRBJ2-7	-	TRBV7-9	CASSWETGGGEQYF	TGTGCCAGCAGCTGGGAAACTGGAGGTGGAGAGCAGTACTTC
-	TRBJ2-7	-	TRBV27	CASSPLYEQYF	TGTGCCAGCAGTCCCCTGTACGAGCAGTACTTC
TRBD1	TRBJ2-5	-	TRBV5-1	CASSPSRQGGETQYF	TGCGCCAGCAGCCCGAGCCGACAGGGGGGAGAGACCCAGTACTTC
-	TRBJ1-2	once	TRBV7-9	CASSLIRNGYTF	TGTGCCAGCAGCTTAATAAGGAATGGCTACACCTTC
-	TRBJ1-2	few	TRBV19	CASSRDGEGSYTF	TGTGCCAGTAGTCGGGACGGTGAGGGAAGCTACACCTTC
-	TRBJ1-3	-	TRBV6-1	CASSDRHAVASSGNTIYF	TGTGCCAGCAGTGATAGGCATGCTGTCGCGAGCTCTGGAAACACCATATATTTT
-	TRBJ2-7	-	TRBV6-1	CASSYTNYEQYF	TGTGCCAGCTCCTACACCAACTACGAGCAGTACTTC
TRBD2	TRBJ2-2	few	TRBV13	CASWGLAGGPGELFF	TGTGCCAGCTGGGGACTAGCGGGGGGACCCGGGGAGCTGTTTTTT
-	TRBJ1-2	-	TRBV2	CASRLDPGRLGYTF	TGTGCCAGCAGGCTCGATCCCGGACGGCTTGGCTACACCTTC